A selection of T cell receptor beta chains follows, all from one sample in a study of siplizumab effects on memory and regulatory T cells. The table came from immunoSEQ multiplex PCR; TCRdb's copy has only in-frame clones and leaves some out. The table lists about 14,000 clones, approximately 49% of them singletons. Which antigens these TCRs recognize remains unknown. Sample: CFSE-low (dividing) CD4+ T cells sorted from an allogeneic mixed lymphocyte reaction. The receptors originated from a human donor in good health; the cells came from an allogeneic mixed lymphocyte reaction. The CDR3 runs from the conserved cysteine through the conserved F or W. The D gene is left open where the match is weak. The size entry is marked missing in some rows and otherwise reads once, few, many or a size class.

CDR3: CASSPPSLVGGTQYF; DNA: TGTGCCAGCTCACCACCGTCTCTCGTGGGGGGGACGCAGTATTTT; V: TRBV18; D: TRBD2; size: NA; J: TRBJ2-3
CDR3: CASRLIAGETGELFF; DNA: TGCGCCAGCAGGTTGATAGCGGGAGAGACCGGGGAGCTGTTTTTT; V: TRBV5-1; D: TRBD2; size: few; J: TRBJ2-2
CDR3: CASSELDTDTQYF; DNA: TGTGCCAGCAGTGAACTGGACACAGATACGCAGTATTTT; V: TRBV2; D: NA; size: NA; J: TRBJ2-3
CDR3: CASSAQTGLGEAFF; DNA: TGTGCCAGCAGTGCACAGACAGGTCTTGGTGAAGCTTTCTTT; V: TRBV6-1; D: NA; size: NA; J: TRBJ1-1
CDR3: CAWSGQGSYEQYF; DNA: TGTGCCTGGTCGGGACAGGGCTCCTACGAGCAGTACTTC; V: TRBV30; D: TRBD1; size: NA; J: TRBJ2-7
CDR3: CASRRGVGGNTEAFF; DNA: TGTGCCAGCAGAAGAGGAGTAGGCGGTAACACTGAAGCTTTCTTT; V: TRBV27; D: NA; size: NA; J: TRBJ1-1
CDR3: CASSPFRTSEAFF; DNA: TGTGCCAGCTCACCATTCCGGACCTCGGAAGCTTTCTTT; V: TRBV18; D: NA; size: NA; J: TRBJ1-1
CDR3: CASSGGQNYGYTF; DNA: TGTGCCAGCAGTGGGGGCCAGAACTATGGCTACACCTTC; V: TRBV2; D: NA; size: medium-sized; J: TRBJ1-2
CDR3: CAWTSGTHNNSPLHF; DNA: TGTGCCTGGACTTCCGGGACACACAATAATTCACCCCTCCACTTT; V: TRBV30; D: NA; size: few; J: TRBJ1-6
CDR3: CASSASGRGNEQFF; DNA: TGTGCCAGCAGTGCTAGCGGGAGGGGAAATGAGCAGTTCTTC; V: TRBV5-4; D: TRBD2; size: NA; J: TRBJ2-1
CDR3: CASSQSPRTAFWPQHF; DNA: TGCGCCAGCAGTCAATCCCCCAGGACAGCCTTCTGGCCCCAGCATTTT; V: TRBV23-1; D: NA; size: NA; J: TRBJ1-5
CDR3: CASSVLGSSSYEQYF; DNA: TGTGCCAGCAGCGTCCTAGGGAGCAGCTCTTACGAGCAGTACTTC; V: TRBV9; D: NA; size: NA; J: TRBJ2-7
CDR3: CASSPLGGWLTEAFF; DNA: TGTGCCAGCAGTCCGCTAGGAGGGTGGTTGACTGAAGCTTTCTTT; V: TRBV6-1; D: NA; size: NA; J: TRBJ1-1
CDR3: CASSSDYGETQYF; DNA: TGCGCCAGCAGCTCGGACTACGGTGAGACCCAGTACTTC; V: TRBV5-1; D: NA; size: NA; J: TRBJ2-5
CDR3: CATSRDQRETDTQYF; DNA: TGTGCCACCAGCAGAGACCAGCGGGAGACAGATACGCAGTATTTT; V: TRBV15; D: TRBD2; size: NA; J: TRBJ2-3
CDR3: CASSYRTWNTGELFF; DNA: TGTGCCAGCAGTTACCGGACGTGGAACACCGGGGAGCTGTTTTTT; V: TRBV6-5; D: NA; size: NA; J: TRBJ2-2
CDR3: CASSRGRDEQFF; DNA: TGTGCCAGCAGCCGAGGGCGCGATGAGCAGTTCTTC; V: TRBV11-3; D: NA; size: few; J: TRBJ2-1
CDR3: CASSVDTNINTGELFF; DNA: TGTGCCAGCAGCGTAGACACAAATATAAACACCGGGGAGCTGTTTTTT; V: TRBV9; D: NA; size: NA; J: TRBJ2-2
CDR3: CSSLVTDTQYF; DNA: TGCAGTTCGTTGGTCACAGATACGCAGTATTTT; V: TRBV20-1; D: NA; size: few; J: TRBJ2-3
CDR3: CAWNGGFYGYTF; DNA: TGTGCCTGGAATGGGGGTTTCTATGGCTACACCTTC; V: TRBV30; D: NA; size: NA; J: TRBJ1-2
CDR3: CASSEDRGVGSGELFF; DNA: TGTGCCAGCAGTGAAGACAGGGGAGTCGGGAGCGGGGAGCTGTTTTTT; V: TRBV2; D: NA; size: NA; J: TRBJ2-2
CDR3: CASRAGPYNEQFF; DNA: TGTGCCAGCCGAGCGGGACCCTACAATGAGCAGTTCTTC; V: TRBV7-8; D: TRBD2; size: few; J: TRBJ2-1
CDR3: CATMADTQYF; DNA: TGTGCCACCATGGCCGATACGCAGTATTTT; V: TRBV10-3; D: NA; size: NA; J: TRBJ2-3
CDR3: CASSFRDTISGTQYF; DNA: TGTGCCAGCAGCTTCCGGGACACCATATCGGGGACCCAGTACTTC; V: TRBV7-8; D: NA; size: NA; J: TRBJ2-5
CDR3: CASKFLGATNEKLFF; DNA: TGTGCCAGCAAATTTCTGGGGGCAACTAATGAAAAACTGTTTTTT; V: TRBV2; D: NA; size: NA; J: TRBJ1-4
CDR3: CSVQRLGVGTEAFF; DNA: TGCAGCGTTCAAAGGTTAGGGGTCGGTACTGAAGCTTTCTTT; V: TRBV29-1; D: NA; size: few; J: TRBJ1-1
CDR3: CASSLQGPLSTDTQYF; DNA: TGTGCCAGCAGTTTACAGGGGCCCCTTAGCACAGATACGCAGTATTTT; V: TRBV2; D: TRBD1; size: medium-sized; J: TRBJ2-3
CDR3: CASSTGLANTDTQYF; DNA: TGCGCCAGCAGCACGGGACTAGCGAACACAGATACGCAGTATTTT; V: TRBV5-1; D: TRBD2; size: few; J: TRBJ2-3
CDR3: CASSFRPRYEFF; DNA: TGTGCCAGCAGCTTCCGACCCCGTTATGAGTTCTTC; V: TRBV5-5; D: NA; size: NA; J: TRBJ2-1
CDR3: CASSRGDGYTF; DNA: TGTGCCAGCAGCCGAGGGGATGGCTACACCTTC; V: TRBV6-6; D: NA; size: once; J: TRBJ1-2
CDR3: CASREGSGTYNSPLHF; DNA: TGTGCCAGCAGGGAAGGATCGGGAACCTATAATTCACCCCTCCACTTT; V: TRBV6-1; D: NA; size: NA; J: TRBJ1-6
CDR3: CAISERRGAGYTF; DNA: TGTGCCATCAGTGAAAGGAGGGGGGCTGGCTACACCTTC; V: TRBV10-3; D: NA; size: NA; J: TRBJ1-2
CDR3: CASTPSFGRSGGKQYF; DNA: TGCGCCAGCACCCCCTCATTTGGTCGGAGTGGAGGAAAGCAGTACTTC; V: TRBV5-1; D: NA; size: NA; J: TRBJ2-7
CDR3: CAISEPNRGNTIYF; DNA: TGTGCCATCAGTGAGCCGAACCGGGGAAACACCATATATTTT; V: TRBV10-3; D: NA; size: few; J: TRBJ1-3
CDR3: CASSQGPDNEQFF; DNA: TGTGCCAGCAGCCAAGGTCCGGACAATGAGCAGTTCTTC; V: TRBV5-8; D: NA; size: NA; J: TRBJ2-1
CDR3: CASSQDLRGAEYGYTF; DNA: TGTGCCAGCAGCCAAGATTTAAGGGGGGCAGAATATGGCTACACCTTC; V: TRBV4-2; D: NA; size: few; J: TRBJ1-2
CDR3: CASSPVNRNTEAFF; DNA: TGTGCCAGCAGCCCAGTAAATAGGAACACTGAAGCTTTCTTT; V: TRBV11-3; D: NA; size: NA; J: TRBJ1-1